One T cell receptor (beta chain) is described in this entry. The repertoire was sequenced with immunoSEQ multiplex PCR; TCRdb's copy has only in-frame clones and lacks some. The sample lists some 320,000 clones, approximately 88% occurring once. The source of the sample is a study of blood T cell repertoires in COVID-19. Overall study context: Specimens from acute and convalescent COVID-19 originated in the United States, Italy and Spain. Sources were T cells, B-cell-depleted T cells, or PBMCs; the material itself was cDNA or gDNA.

The source material was PBMCs or T cells enriched from blood (not recorded which). The sequence came from a man between 60 and 75 years old who had recovered from COVID-19.

The DNA of the CDR3 is TGTGCCAGCAGCTTGGAGCCACGCACGCAGTTCTTC. Protein product: CASSLEPRTQFF. The chain uses TRBV5-6 and TRBJ2-1; D gene unclear. The CDR3 is made up of 12 amino acids. The V end lost 0 bases, the J end lost 12 bases, and 10 bases lay between the germline ends. Germline V gene sequence: CDR1 SGHDT, CDR2 YYEEEE.